These 21 T cell receptor beta chains share one sample of origin, sequenced in a study of T cells in Graves' hyperthyroidism and ophthalmopathy. Researchers took RNA transcripts and amplified the TCR beta CDR3 regions from them. During a first-round RT-PCR of the TCR CDR3, the HTBI primer set was used. TCRdb independently ran MiXCR on the multiplex PCR reads; one entry per CDR3 protein. The table records 50,000 to 60,000 distinct CDR3 sequences, 40% to 55% of them present only once. The sequenced sample was blood. All receptors come from a woman in her twenties or thirties with Graves' ophthalmopathy.

This clonotype was seen repeatedly, ten times or more. The rearrangement joins TRBV9 to TRBJ2-7; D gene unclear. CDR1 and CDR2 (germline): SGDLS, YYNGEE. The CDR3 loop spans 12 amino acids. Trimming stripped 3 bases from V and 7 bases from J, with 11 bases between. For the CDR3, the DNA is TGTGCCAGCAGCGAACAGACTGGTGAGCAGTACTTC. Protein sequence: CASSEQTGEQYF. The complete variable domain, with remaining parts taken from reference TRBV9 and TRBJ2-7, reads DSGVTQTPKHLITATGQRVTLRCSPRSGDLSVYWYQQSLDQGLQFLIQYYNGEERAKGNILERFSAQQFPDLHSELNLSSLELGDSALYFCASSEQTGEQYFGPGTRLTVT.

This clonotype was found many times. The rearrangement joins TRBV7-6 to TRBJ2-5; D is ambiguous. The CDR3 is 13 residues long. Trimming left V 5 bases short and J 5 bases short, with 12 bases between. Per germline, CDR1 SGHVS and CDR2 FNYEAQ. CDR3 region: CASSVGQLETQYF. The CDR3 region has the DNA TGTGCCAGCAGCGTGGGTCAGTTGGAGACCCAGTACTTC.

Of note for this clonotype: Given the absence of the conserved phenylalanine or tryptophan at the CDR3 end, a read error is likely. The chain joins TRBV7-3 to TRBJ2-5; D uncertain. Germline CDR1 is SGHTA and CDR2 is FQGTGA. V was shortened by 2 bases and J by 5 bases, with 12 bases between the two germline ends. This CDR3 is 14 amino acids long. The CDR3 DNA reads TGTGCCAGCAGCTTATCGGCCGCACAGGAGACCCAGTACTGC. The encoded protein is CASSLSAAQETQYC.

Notes on this clonotype: The germline gene is not matched at one end of the junction; a read error may be the cause. V is TRBV6-5 and J is TRBJ1-1; D possibly corresponds to TRBD1 (5 bases). The germline V gene encodes CDR1 MNHEY and CDR2 SVGAGI. The CDR3 runs to 14 residues. Written as DNA, the CDR3 is TGTGCCAGCAGTTATGAAGGGGAGAACGCTGAAGCTTGCTTT. It is translated as CASSYEGENAEACF.

This chain joins TRBV6-4 and TRBJ2-5; 9 positions match TRBD2. The germline V gene encodes CDR1 MRHNA and CDR2 SNTAGT. The CDR3 covers 15 residues. The V gene end was trimmed by 2 bases and the J gene end by 6 bases; junction bases not matched to a gene: 7. CDR3 sequence: CASSDGLSGRQTQYF. The CDR3 DNA reads TGTGCCAGCAGTGACGGACTTAGCGGGAGACAGACCCAGTACTTC.

This clonotype appeared a single time. The J gene is TRBJ1-2, the V gene TRBV29-1; D unclear. The CDR3 covers 12 residues. Germline V gives CDR1 SQVTM, CDR2 ANQGSEA. CDR3 loop: CVVTPVNYGYTF. The CDR3 nucleotides are TGCGTTGTTACGCCGGTGAACTATGGCTACACCTTC. Full variable domain (outside the CDR3, taken from reference TRBV29-1 and TRBJ1-2): SAVISQKPSRDICQRGTSLTIQCQVDSQVTMMFWYRQQPGQSLTLIATANQGSEATYESGFVIDKFPISRPNLTFSTLTVSNMSPEDSSIYLCVVTPVNYGYTFGSGTRLTVV.

This clonotype has at least ten counts. A much larger clone is a single base away; this may be a read error. This chain uses TRBV7-9 with TRBJ2-3; 10 positions agree with TRBD2. Trimming cost V 5 bases and J 1 base; bases outside gene matches: 6. CDR3 length: 16 residues. Germline V gene data show CDR1 as SEHNR and CDR2 as FQNEAQ (reference sequence). CDR3 sequence: CASSPSGRIGTDTQYF. For the CDR3, the DNA is TGTGCCAGCAGCCCTAGCGGGAGAATAGGCACAGATACGCAGTATTTT.

Details on this clonotype: The junction differs from germline at one of its ends, possibly a read error. The chain employs TRBV24-1 and TRBJ2-3; D might be TRBD2 (5 bases). CDR1 is KGHDR and CDR2 is SFDVKD in the germline V gene. CDR3 length: 17 residues. The CDR3 DNA reads TGTACCACCAGTGATTTGCCCGGGGTGGGCGACACAGTTACGCAGTATTTC. Amino acid sequence: CTTSDLPGVGDTVTQYF.

This clonotype was seen at least ten times. A much larger clone differs from this one at a single base, so this may be a read error. This chain links TRBV19 with TRBJ2-7; 10 bases align to TRBD2. The CDR3 length is 16 residues. The ends lost 5 bases at V and 2 bases at J; junction bases unmatched: 9. Germline V gene lookup returns CDR1 LNHDA and CDR2 SQIVND (reference sequence). CDR3 protein: CASSGLSSGSAYEQYF. CDR3 sequence (DNA): TGTGCCAGTAGTGGACTCTCTAGCGGGAGCGCCTACGAGCAGTACTTC.

For the CDR3, the DNA is TGTGCCAGCAGCTTAGGCGGGGGACCCCACGAGCAGTACTTC. This codes for CASSLGGGPHEQYF. This chain joins TRBV11-2 and TRBJ2-7; 7 bases fit TRBD2. Germline CDR1 reads SGHAT; CDR2 reads FQNNGV. This CDR3 contains 14 residues. The junction had 5 bases not matched to a gene; V was cut back by 1 base and J by 5 bases.

The J gene is TRBJ1-4, the V gene TRBV7-6; D possibly corresponds to TRBD1 (5 bases). Trimming took 5 bases from V and 12 from J, leaving 16 bases between them. The CDR3 runs to 13 residues. Germline-derived CDR1 and CDR2 are SGHVS and FNYEAQ. The CDR3 nucleotides are TGTGCCAGCAGCCCCCGGGACGTTGGAGAACTGTTTTTT. As protein: CASSPRDVGELFF.

This clonotype was observed at least ten times. The chain couples TRBV7-8 to TRBJ1-5, with TRBD1 identical over 7 bases. Germline assignment: CDR1 SGHVS and CDR2 FQNEAQ. The CDR3 has 15 residues. V lost 5 bases to trimming and J lost 4 bases; unmatched junction nucleotides: 8. The CDR3 DNA reads as TGTGCCAGCAGCGTCGGGACAGCCGGAAATCAGCCCCAGCATTTT. It yields the protein CASSVGTAGNQPQHF.

Ten or more counts support this clonotype. This chain links TRBV6-1 with TRBJ1-1; TRBD1 might be the D (5 bases). V was pared by 6 bases and J by 4 bases, with 12 bases between. Looked up from germline, CDR1 is MNHNS and CDR2 is SASEGT. This CDR3 is 13 amino acids long. In nucleotides, the CDR3 is TGTGCCAGCAGGAAACAGGAACCCACTGAAGCTTTCTTT. Translation: CASRKQEPTEAFF.

The chain links TRBV2 to TRBJ2-2, with D unresolved. Germline V gene sequence: CDR1 SNHLY, CDR2 FYNNEI. The CDR3 spans 22 residues. Trimming left V 2 bases short and J 3 bases short, with 31 bases between. The CDR3: CASSEQVLLWRDTERDTGELFF. CDR3 coding DNA: TGTGCCAGCAGTGAACAAGTTCTCCTGTGGCGTGACACGGAAAGGGACACCGGGGAGCTGTTTTTT.

This clonotype turned up a few times. The chain is built from TRBV7-2 and TRBJ1-3; weak D call: TRBD1 (6 bases). The CDR3 covers 14 residues. Germline V gene lookup returns CDR1 SGHTA and CDR2 FQGNSA. The V end was cut by 7 bases, the J end by 4 bases, with 14 bases between. In nucleotides, the CDR3 is TGTGCCAGCAATCAACAGGGAACCGGAAACACCATATATTTT. It codes for CASNQQGTGNTIYF.

In this sample, this clonotype turned up many times. It may be a read error: a sequence one base away is much more abundant. The gene calls are TRBV5-5 and TRBJ2-7; D is unresolved. The CDR3 covers 15 residues. CDR1 and CDR2 (germline): SGHKS, YYEKEE (reference sequence). Between the trimmed V and J ends, which lost 1 base and 8 bases, there was a span of 19 bases. CDR3 residues: CASSLRLNLFYKQYF. As DNA, the CDR3 is TGTGCCAGCAGCTTGCGACTCAACCTTTTTTACAAGCAGTACTTC.

This clonotype was observed a few times. At one end, the junction sequence differs from germline, possibly due to a read error. The V gene is TRBV7-2, the J gene TRBJ2-3; TRBD2 matches at 13 bases. Germline V lookup: CDR1 SGHTA, CDR2 FQGNSA. The CDR3 runs to 17 residues. Written as DNA, the CDR3 is TGTGCTAGCAGCTCCTGGACTAGCGGGAGTGGGACAGATACGCAGTATTTT. It encodes CASSSWTSGSGTDTQYF.

This clonotype was detected ten times or more. With a much larger clone just one base away, this may be a read error. The chain employs TRBV19 and TRBJ2-1; 15 bases are shared with TRBD2. The CDR3 is made up of 16 amino acids. Per germline, CDR1 LNHDA and CDR2 SQIVND (reference sequence). The CDR3 nucleotides are TGTGCCAGTAGTTTCGGACTAGCGGGAGGGTTGAATGCGCAGTTCTTC. Amino acid sequence: CASSFGLAGGLNAQFF. Full variable domain (missing parts from reference TRBV19 and TRBJ2-1): DGGITQSPKYLFRKEGQNVTLSCEQNLNHDAMYWYRQDPGQGLRLIYYSQIVNDFQKGDIAEGYSVSREKKESFPLTVTSAQKNPTAFYLCASSFGLAGGLNAQFFGPGTRLTVL.

This clonotype has ten or more counts. Written as DNA, the CDR3 is TGTGCCAGCAGTTTATTGGTTCAGCCCCAGCATTTT. Its protein is CASSLLVQPQHF. V is TRBV28 and J is TRBJ1-5, with D uncertain. The CDR3 has 12 residues. From germline, CDR1 is MDHEN and CDR2 SYDVKM. The V end lost 1 base, the J end lost 6 bases, and 4 bases lay between the germline ends.

This clonotype was counted ten times or more. J is TRBJ2-7 and V is TRBV5-4; 12 bases are a match to TRBD1. The length of the CDR3 is 16 residues. V was pared by 0 bases and J by 6 bases, with 7 bases of the junction left unmatched. Looked up from germline, CDR1 is SGHNT and CDR2 is YYREEE (reference sequence). CDR3 region: CASSLVSGQGAREQYF. DNA of the CDR3: TGTGCCAGCAGCTTGGTGTCGGGACAGGGGGCGCGCGAGCAGTACTTC.

Ten or more counts support this clonotype. This sequence joins TRBV10-3 and TRBJ1-3; the D is unclear. The CDR3 covers 16 residues. Germline V gives CDR1 ENHRY, CDR2 SYGVKD. Between the trimmed V and J ends, which lost 0 bases and 0 bases, there was a span of 9 bases. CDR3 coding DNA: TGTGCCATCAGTGAGTCGACAAGGAGCTCTGGAAACACCATATATTTT. Protein: CAISESTRSSGNTIYF.